Below are 25 T cell receptor beta chains sequenced from a single sample in a study of shared clonotypes between healthy human individuals. The table came from immunoSEQ multiplex PCR; TCRdb's copy has only in-frame clones and leaves some out. The sample records 530,000 or so clones, nearly 80% being singletons. The sample comprised PBMCs. The receptors were sampled from a woman in her thirties or forties in good health. Some clones in this sample may be carry-over from other donors' samples.

This sequence joins TRBV27 and TRBJ1-2; possible D gene TRBD1, 6 bases. The CDR3 runs 18 residues. V dropped 5 bases and J dropped 5 bases, with 27 bases sitting between them. In germline, CDR1 is MNHEY, CDR2 SMNVEV (reference sequence). CDR3 coding DNA: TGTGCCAGCAGTCCCCGGGAACCCAGGGGCCCATTCCCTTATGGCTACACCTTC. This encodes CASSPREPRGPFPYGYTF.

This clone was observed once. The chain links TRBV2 to TRBJ2-7, with D tentatively TRBD1 or TRBD2 (5 bases each). Germline-derived CDR1 and CDR2 are SNHLY and FYNNEI. Trimming removed 4 bases at V and 0 bases at J, with 16 bases between. This CDR3 has 16 amino acids. CDR3 nucleotide sequence: TGTGCCAGCAGTGTTATGGGGACCTCCAGCTCCTACGAGCAGTACTTC. Translated: CASSVMGTSSSYEQYF.

The chain carries TRBV29-1 and TRBJ2-3; TRBD1 matches 8 bases. V was clipped by 0 bases and J by 3 bases; unmatched bases: 17. The CDR3 consists of 19 residues. CDR1 and CDR2 (germline): SQVTM, ANQGSEA. The CDR3 sequence is CSVEDLWSGRGRGTDTQYF. In DNA, the CDR3 is TGCAGCGTTGAAGATCTATGGTCCGGCAGGGGGCGTGGAACAGATACGCAGTATTTT.

The rearrangement joins TRBV11-3 to TRBJ2-7; 8 bases are a match to TRBD2. CDR3 length equals 15 residues. J lost 3 bases, V lost 3 bases, and 7 bases had no gene match. Germline V gene lookup returns CDR1 SGHNT and CDR2 YENEEA. CDR3 sequence reads: CASSFGSGGNYEQYF. CDR3 DNA sequence: TGTGCCAGCAGCTTTGGGAGCGGGGGAAACTACGAGCAGTACTTC.

As concerns this clone: This may come from a read error, since a much larger clone is one base off. Additional DNA sequences in this sample encode the identical CDR3. V is TRBV28 and J is TRBJ2-5; the D is unclear. The better agreement between TRBJ2-7 and the DNA end casts doubt on the J call. The length of the CDR3 is 11 residues. CDR1 is MDHEN, CDR2 SYDVKM, per germline. In nucleotides, the CDR3 is TGTGCCAGCAGTTTCTCCTACGAGCAGTACTTC. It codes for CASSFSYEQYF.

The chain carries TRBV5-4 and TRBJ2-1; TRBD2 matches at 13 bases. This CDR3 has 15 amino acids. CDR1 SGHNT and CDR2 YYREEE come from the germline V gene (reference sequence). The junction had 7 bases not matched to a gene; V was cut back by 4 bases and J by 9 bases. CDR3 protein: CASSPGTSGIREQFF. Here the CDR3 DNA reads TGTGCCAGCAGCCCAGGGACTAGCGGGATACGTGAGCAGTTCTTC.

This sequence joins TRBV7-3 and TRBJ2-1; no clear D gene. Germline V lookup: CDR1 SGHTA, CDR2 FQGTGA. The V gene lost 2 bases and the J gene lost 3 bases, with 8 bases spanning the gap. This CDR3 has 14 residues. CDR3 amino acids: CASSLGLNYNEQFF. In DNA, the CDR3 is TGTGCCAGCAGCTTAGGCTTGAACTACAATGAGCAGTTCTTC.

This clone was recorded once. The chain uses TRBV19 and TRBJ2-7; no clear D gene. The CDR3 has 15 residues. Trimming pared 2 bases from V and 1 base from J, leaving 12 bases between. CDR1 and CDR2 from the germline V gene are LNHDA and SQIVND (reference sequence). This CDR3 reads CASSIIWSPSYEQYF. The CDR3 DNA is TGTGCCAGTAGTATAATTTGGAGCCCATCCTACGAGCAGTACTTC.

This clone appeared a few times. The sample carries other DNA sequences with the same CDR3. The CDR3 DNA follows: TGTGCCAGCAGCTTAGACCCTAGCAATCAGCCCCAGCATTTT. As protein: CASSLDPSNQPQHF. The chain employs TRBV28 and TRBJ1-5, with D unclear. CDR1 MDHEN and CDR2 SYDVKM come from the germline V gene. V lost 6 bases and J lost 0, with 9 bases in between. CDR3 length: 14 residues.

Notes on this clone: A much larger clone sits a single nucleotide away, making a read error possible. This sequence joins TRBV5-4 and TRBJ2-7; D possibly corresponds to TRBD2 (5 bases). CDR1 and CDR2 from the germline V gene are SGHNT and YYREEE (reference sequence). V was pared by 6 bases and J by 3 bases, with 7 bases between. CDR3 size: 11 residues. The CDR3 protein is CASTRGYEQYF. For the CDR3, the DNA is TGTGCCAGCACCCGGGGCTACGAGCAGTACTTC.

J is TRBJ1-5 and V is TRBV4-1; 8 nucleotides agree with TRBD1. Germline V lookup: CDR1 MGHRA, CDR2 YSYEKL. J lost 5 bases, V lost 0 bases, and 6 bases had no gene match. This CDR3 has 16 amino acids. The CDR3 loop is CASSQELTGDYQPQHF. CDR3 nucleotides: TGCGCCAGCAGCCAAGAGCTGACAGGGGATTATCAGCCCCAGCATTTT.

The chain combines TRBV19 with TRBJ2-1; D tentatively reads TRBD1 or TRBD2 (6 bases each). V was cut by 0 bases and J by 8 bases, with 11 bases left in between. From germline, CDR1 is LNHDA and CDR2 SQIVND (reference sequence). The CDR3 sequence is 14 residues long. The CDR3 is CASSIEGGTDEQFF. The CDR3 coding sequence is TGTGCCAGTAGTATAGAAGGGGGGACCGATGAGCAGTTCTTC.

The chain uses TRBV19 and TRBJ1-4, with TRBD1 matching over 10 bases. Trimming at V came to 6 bases and at J to 3 bases, leaving 10 bases not matched to a gene. CDR1 is LNHDA and CDR2 is SQIVND in the germline V gene (reference sequence). The CDR3 consists of 17 residues. The CDR3 sequence: CASSAAGTGVPNEKLFF. CDR3 coding DNA: TGTGCCAGTAGCGCGGCCGGGACAGGGGTCCCTAATGAAAAACTGTTTTTT.

The genes are TRBV28 and TRBJ1-1; D is uncertain. Per the germline V gene, CDR1 is MDHEN and CDR2 is SYDVKM. Trimming stripped 5 bases from V and 3 bases from J, with 10 bases between. CDR3 length equals 13 residues. The CDR3 nucleotides are TGTGCCAGCAGTGCACCGTCTTACACTGAAGCTTTCTTT. Residues: CASSAPSYTEAFF. The full variable domain, completed using reference TRBV28 and TRBJ1-1, is DVKVTQSSRYLVKRTGEKVFLECVQDMDHENMFWYRQDPGLGLRLIYFSYDVKMKEKGDIPEGYSVSREKKERFSLILESASTNQTSMYLCASSAPSYTEAFFGQGTRLTVV.

The chain uses TRBV9 and TRBJ2-5; 8 bases agree with TRBD1. Germline V gene sequence: CDR1 SGDLS, CDR2 YYNGEE. Losses at the gene ends were 0 bases for V and 4 bases for J; bases not matched to a gene: 5. The CDR3 is 15 residues long. The CDR3 loop is CASSVEGRGRETQYF. For the CDR3, the DNA is TGTGCCAGCAGCGTAGAAGGCAGGGGGCGAGAGACCCAGTACTTC.

This chain joins TRBV27 and TRBJ2-6; D unresolved. V lost 1 base and J lost 2, with 6 bases in between. CDR3 length: 15 residues. Germline values: CDR1 MNHEY, CDR2 SMNVEV (reference sequence). CDR3 amino acids: CASSLYSTGANVLTF. In DNA, the CDR3 is TGTGCCAGCAGTTTATACAGTACTGGGGCCAACGTCCTGACTTTC.

The chain links TRBV4-2 to TRBJ2-1; 7 nucleotides match TRBD2. CDR3 length: 14 amino acids. The J segment lost 8 bases and the V segment lost 6 bases, leaving 10 bases of the junction unmatched. Germline CDR1 reads LGHNA; CDR2 reads YNFKEQ. The CDR3 sequence is CASRGVAGQYEQFF. The CDR3 DNA follows: TGTGCCAGCAGAGGGGTAGCGGGCCAGTATGAGCAGTTCTTC.

The chain links TRBV2 to TRBJ2-1; 10 bases fit TRBD2. V trimming: 8 bases; J trimming: 5 bases; junction bases outside the gene matches: 18. Germline V lookup: CDR1 SNHLY, CDR2 FYNNEI. The length of the CDR3 is 18 residues. The CDR3 nucleotides read TGTGCCAGCCGCCTTGCGACTAGCGGGTGGTGGGGACACAATGAGCAGTTCTTC. Protein sequence: CASRLATSGWWGHNEQFF.

Regarding this clone: An end of the junction differs from the germline gene, which may be a read error. In nucleotides, the CDR3 is TGTGCTAGCAGCCCAGGCTCTAGCGGGATCAATGAGCAGTTCTTC. This encodes CASSPGSSGINEQFF. The V call is TRBV7-7, the J call TRBJ2-1; 9 positions match TRBD2. Per the germline V gene, CDR1 is SSHAT and CDR2 is FNYEAQ (reference sequence). CDR3 length: 15 amino acids. The entire variable domain, with the rest obtained from reference TRBV7-7 and TRBJ2-1, is as follows: GAGVSQSPRYKVTKRGQDVTLRCDPISSHATLYWYQQALGQGPEFLTYFNYEAQPDKSGLPSDRFSAERPEGSISTLTIQRTEQRDSAMYRCASSPGSSGINEQFFGPGTRLTVL.

This chain uses TRBV11-2 with TRBJ2-5, with 7 bases lining up with TRBD1. The CDR3 is 15 residues long. Germline trimming cut 5 bases from V and 3 bases from J; bases unmatched to any gene: 9. The germline CDR1 and CDR2 sequences are SGHAT and FQNNGV. The CDR3 region is CASSARQGGEETQYF. The CDR3, as DNA: TGTGCCAGCAGCGCCAGACAGGGTGGCGAAGAGACCCAGTACTTC.

The chain links TRBV7-9 to TRBJ2-7; D may be TRBD2 (5 bases). The germline CDR1 and CDR2 sequences are SEHNR and FQNEAQ (reference sequence). The CDR3 is 16 residues long. The germline V and J ends were trimmed by 5 bases and 5 bases, with 22 bases remaining between them. The CDR3 sequence: CASSLGRTAPGDEQYF. The CDR3 DNA reads TGTGCCAGCAGCCTAGGCCGGACGGCTCCCGGGGACGAGCAGTACTTC.

This clone was observed a handful of times. The chain joins TRBV28 to TRBJ1-1; TRBD1 matches at 9 bases. This CDR3 region has 15 residues. J gave up 5 bases and V 6 bases, and 10 bases lay outside the gene matches. Per the germline V gene, CDR1 is MDHEN and CDR2 is SYDVKM. The CDR3 DNA follows: TGTGCCAGCAGGGTCACCGGGACAGGGAGGACTGAAGCTTTCTTT. This translates into CASRVTGTGRTEAFF.

This clone was observed a single time. J is TRBJ1-1 and V is TRBV28; possible D gene TRBD1, 6 bases. CDR1 is MDHEN and CDR2 is SYDVKM in the germline V gene. V lost 3 bases, J lost 4 bases, and 6 bases lay in between. The CDR3 consists of 12 residues. The CDR3 protein is CASSLGATEAFF. The CDR3, as DNA: TGTGCCAGCAGTTTGGGGGCCACTGAAGCTTTCTTT.

The genes are TRBV7-3 and TRBJ2-1; 11 bases align to TRBD2. Germline V gene lookup returns CDR1 SGHTA and CDR2 FQGTGA. With 2 bases clipped from V and 7 bases from J, the junction kept 10 bases outside the gene matches. The CDR3 contains 17 residues. CDR3 in DNA: TGTGCCAGCAGCTTAGCCAGCCTAGCGGGAGGTAGGAATGAGCAGTTCTTC. Translating gives CASSLASLAGGRNEQFF.

This sequence joins TRBV11-2 and TRBJ2-7; a possible D gene is TRBD1 (5 bases). The length of the CDR3 is 15 residues. With 3 bases removed from V and 5 bases from J, the gap between germline ends came to 17 bases. Germline V gene sequence: CDR1 SGHAT, CDR2 FQNNGV. The CDR3 sequence is CASSLIQGMGNEQYF. The CDR3, as DNA: TGTGCCAGCAGCTTGATTCAGGGAATGGGGAACGAGCAGTACTTC.